A single T cell receptor beta chain is shown here with its context. The data are from a study of blood T cell repertoires in COVID-19. Looking at the study overall: From the United States, Italy and Spain came samples of acute and convalescent COVID-19. PBMCs, B-cell-depleted T cells, or T cells provided the cDNA or gDNA that made up the material.

Seattle-derived patients entered the study during active infection and were followed longitudinally. The authors' processing: The authors estimated nucleated cell counts from reference gene primer amplification. Data came from immunoSEQ multiplex PCR; TCRdb stores just in-frame clones and leaves some out. That table furnishes V, J and clone size, whereas the DNA furnished D and trimming. The repertoire has around 430,000 clones, around 88% of them found once; the top ten carry around 12%. This TCR was sampled from a woman in her forties or fifties with COVID-19, enrolled during active disease. The sequenced sample was peripheral blood.

CDR3 bases: TGTGCCAGCAGCTTGAGTGAGGGCCCCCCCCGGGGCTACACCTTC. Residues: CASSLSEGPPRGYTF. This chain links TRBV5-4 with TRBJ1-2; D gene unclear. The CDR3 is 15 amino acids. Looked up from germline, CDR1 is SGHNT and CDR2 is YYREEE (reference sequence). The germline V and J ends were trimmed by 1 base and 8 bases, with 18 bases remaining between them. Looking up the rest from reference TRBV5-4 and TRBJ1-2 gives the full variable domain: ETGVTQSPTHLIKTRGQQVTLRCSSQSGHNTVSWYQQALGQGPQFIFQYYREEENGRGNFPPRFSGLQFPNYSSELNVNALELDDSALYLCASSLSEGPPRGYTFGSGTRLTVV.